This T cell receptor beta chain was sequenced in a study of Graves' ophthalmopathy and Graves' hyperthyroidism. General study points: Prediction of ophthalmopathy progression reached about 65% sensitivity and around 76% specificity.

Researchers classed hyperthyroidism as stable given no ophthalmopathy within 18 months of follow-up. Physicians reached a diagnosis by relying on clinical symptoms, serum thyroxine, TRAb, thyroid ultrasound and orbital computed tomography. The table lists this clonotype with many counts. Its specificity is unknown. RNA transcripts provided the template for amplifying TCR beta CDR3 regions. Following a first-round RT-PCR that used HTBI primers, a second-round multiplex PCR was carried out. TCRdb ran MiXCR on the multiplex PCR reads and lists one entry per CDR3 protein. Found here are around 400,000 distinct CDR3 sequences, around 21% of them singletons; the top ten hold under 3%. CDR3 length: 17 residues. Germline trimming cut 5 bases from V and 0 bases from J; bases unmatched to any gene: 5. CDR1 MNHEY and CDR2 SVGEGT come from the germline V gene.

Input material: peripheral blood. The TCR was taken from a woman aged 18-29 years with stable Graves' hyperthyroidism. This chain joins TRBV6-2 or TRBV6-3 and TRBJ2-2; TRBD2 matches 11 bases. CDR3: CASSPPSGRPNTGELFF. As DNA, the CDR3 is TGTGCCAGCAGTCCTCCTAGCGGGAGGCCGAACACCGGGGAGCTGTTTTTT.